This paragraph reports one T cell receptor (beta chain). Antigen: not known. This sample is part of a study of cytomegalovirus exposure and HLA in healthy donors. Overall study: Of over 350 genotyped donors, roughly 81% grouped in the Caucasian-associated ancestry cluster.

Use of 60 Vbeta and 13 Jbeta primers characterized the PCR. Using immunoSEQ multiplex PCR, the repertoire was profiled, and TCRdb retains in-frame clones only, with some absent. The top ten hold roughly 2% of the sample, which has fewer than 100,000 clones, around 8% seen once. Regarding the study as a whole: Later analysis demonstrated an association between a missense DCLRE1C variant and TCR beta V- and J-gene trimming. In a later analysis, compared with equally common non-associated chains, HLA-associated beta chains were more expanded. In vitro assays verified that three CMV-associated chains recognized CMV antigens specifically.

This clonotype originated in a man aged 50-60 years in good health and CMV-seronegative. What was sequenced was PBMCs.

The CDR3 bases are TGTGCCAGCAGCCCAGGGACAGGGGTATCGGAGACCCAGTACTTC. It yields the protein CASSPGTGVSETQYF. The chain links TRBV7-9 to TRBJ2-5, with 10 bases fitting TRBD1. V gave up 5 bases and J gave up 5 bases; unmatched junction bases: 8. The CDR3 extends over 15 amino acids. Germline loops: CDR1 SEHNR, CDR2 FQNEAQ (reference sequence).